The TCR beta chain under discussion was sequenced for a study of PD-1 blockade in mismatch repair-deficient tumors. Generated by immunoSEQ multiplex PCR, the TCRdb table keeps only in-frame clones and is missing some. The sample has some 120,000 clones, 65% to 80% seen once. V lost 3 bases to trimming and J lost 3 bases; unmatched junction nucleotides: 1. The CDR3 consists of 14 residues. CDR1 and CDR2 (germline): SGDLS, YYNGEE. The specimen was peripheral blood, collected 60 weeks after starting pembrolizumab. The TCR originated in an adult with mismatch repair-deficient cancer. This chain links TRBV9 with TRBJ2-1; 9 positions agree with TRBD2. The CDR3 here is CASSATSGYNEQFF. CDR3 nucleotides: TGTGCCAGCAGCGCGACTAGCGGCTACAATGAGCAGTTCTTC.